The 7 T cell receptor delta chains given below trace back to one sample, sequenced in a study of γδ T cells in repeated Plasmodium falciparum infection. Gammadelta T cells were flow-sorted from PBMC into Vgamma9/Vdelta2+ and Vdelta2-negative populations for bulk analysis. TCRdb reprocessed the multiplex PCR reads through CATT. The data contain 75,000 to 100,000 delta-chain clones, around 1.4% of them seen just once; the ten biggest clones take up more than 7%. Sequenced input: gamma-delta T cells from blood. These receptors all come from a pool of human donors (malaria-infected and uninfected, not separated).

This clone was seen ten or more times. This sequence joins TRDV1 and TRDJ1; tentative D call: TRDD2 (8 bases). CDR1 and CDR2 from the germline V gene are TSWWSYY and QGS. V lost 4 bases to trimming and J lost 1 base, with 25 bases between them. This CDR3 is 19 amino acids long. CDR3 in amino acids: CALGAASYGAGGATDKLIF. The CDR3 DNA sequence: TGTGCTCTTGGGGCCGCTTCCTACGGGGCTGGGGGGGCCACCGATAAACTCATCTTT.

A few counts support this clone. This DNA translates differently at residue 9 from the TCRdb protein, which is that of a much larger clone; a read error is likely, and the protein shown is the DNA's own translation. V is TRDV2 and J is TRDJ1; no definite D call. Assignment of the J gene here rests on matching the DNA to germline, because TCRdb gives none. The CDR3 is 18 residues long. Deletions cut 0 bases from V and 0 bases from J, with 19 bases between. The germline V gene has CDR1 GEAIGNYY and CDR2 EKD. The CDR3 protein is CACDTVALELGYTDKLIF. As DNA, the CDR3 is TGTGCCTGTGACACCGTGGCGCTGGAACTAGGTTACACCGATAAACTCATCTTT.

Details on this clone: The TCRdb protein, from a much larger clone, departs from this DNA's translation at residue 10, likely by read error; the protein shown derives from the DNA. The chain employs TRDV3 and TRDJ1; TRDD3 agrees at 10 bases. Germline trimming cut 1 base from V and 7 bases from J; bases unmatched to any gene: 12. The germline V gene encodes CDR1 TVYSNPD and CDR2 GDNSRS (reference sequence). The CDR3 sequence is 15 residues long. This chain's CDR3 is CAFMVRTGGCAKLIF. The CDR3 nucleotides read TGTGCCTTTATGGTCCGTACTGGGGGATGCGCTAAACTCATCTTT.

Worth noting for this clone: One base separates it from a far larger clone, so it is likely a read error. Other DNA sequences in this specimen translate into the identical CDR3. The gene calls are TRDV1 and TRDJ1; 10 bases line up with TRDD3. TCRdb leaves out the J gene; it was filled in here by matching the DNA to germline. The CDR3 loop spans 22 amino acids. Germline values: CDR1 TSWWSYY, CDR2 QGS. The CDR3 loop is CALGERPLKAWYWGMRTDKLIF. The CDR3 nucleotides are TGTGCTCTTGGTGAACGGCCTTTAAAGGCGTGGTACTGGGGGATGCGAACCGATAAACTCATCTTT.

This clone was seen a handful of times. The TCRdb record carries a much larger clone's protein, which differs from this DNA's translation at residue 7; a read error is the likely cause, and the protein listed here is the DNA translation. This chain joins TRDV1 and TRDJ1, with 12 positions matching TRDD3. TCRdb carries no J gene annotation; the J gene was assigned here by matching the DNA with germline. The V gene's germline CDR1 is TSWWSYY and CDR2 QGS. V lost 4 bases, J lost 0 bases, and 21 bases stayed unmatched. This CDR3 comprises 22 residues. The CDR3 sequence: CALGVSCILVLGDTMYTDKLIF. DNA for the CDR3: TGTGCTCTTGGGGTCTCCTGCATTCTCGTACTGGGGGATACTATGTACACCGATAAACTCATCTTT.

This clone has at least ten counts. The CDR3 DNA is TGTGCTCTTGGGAGAATTAAGTCCTTTACCGGTAGCCCCGAGGGGAAAGCCACCGATAAACTCATCTTT. It encodes CALGRIKSFTGSPEGKATDKLIF. The chain combines TRDV1 with TRDJ1; a weak D match, TRDD3 (5 bases). No J gene is reported in TCRdb; it was inferred here by comparing the DNA with germline. Germline V gene data show CDR1 as TSWWSYY and CDR2 as QGS. The CDR3 runs to 23 residues. The germline V and J ends were trimmed by 5 bases and 1 base, with 38 bases remaining between them.

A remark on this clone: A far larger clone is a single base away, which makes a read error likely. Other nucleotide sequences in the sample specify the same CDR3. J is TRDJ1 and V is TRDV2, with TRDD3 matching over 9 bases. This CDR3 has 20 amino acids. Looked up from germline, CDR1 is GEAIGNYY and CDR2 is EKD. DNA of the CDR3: TGTGCCTGTGACAGACTGCTGGGGGATTCGCTAGACCGACACACAGATAAACTCATCTTT. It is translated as CACDRLLGDSLDRHTDKLIF.